This record concerns one T cell receptor (beta chain) sequence. In the original processing: Amplification from reference gene primers served as the basis for estimated nucleated cell counts. Sequenced by immunoSEQ multiplex PCR; TCRdb stores in-frame clones only, minus some. V, J and clone size were drawn from that table, and D and trimming were deduced from the DNA. The sample has around 250,000 clones, roughly 90% seen once. The data are from a study of blood T cell repertoires in COVID-19. Trimming stripped 0 bases from V and 0 bases from J, with 12 bases between. The CDR3 extends over 16 amino acids. CDR1 and CDR2 (germline): LGHNA, YNFKEQ.

This clonotype was obtained from a woman aged 60 to 75 with COVID-19, enrolled during active disease. Specimen: peripheral blood. V and J are TRBV4-2 and TRBJ2-7; a weak D match, TRBD1 (6 bases). CDR3 bases: TGTGCCAGCAGCCAAGATATGACAGGCACCTCCTACGAGCAGTACTTC. Its protein product is CASSQDMTGTSYEQYF.